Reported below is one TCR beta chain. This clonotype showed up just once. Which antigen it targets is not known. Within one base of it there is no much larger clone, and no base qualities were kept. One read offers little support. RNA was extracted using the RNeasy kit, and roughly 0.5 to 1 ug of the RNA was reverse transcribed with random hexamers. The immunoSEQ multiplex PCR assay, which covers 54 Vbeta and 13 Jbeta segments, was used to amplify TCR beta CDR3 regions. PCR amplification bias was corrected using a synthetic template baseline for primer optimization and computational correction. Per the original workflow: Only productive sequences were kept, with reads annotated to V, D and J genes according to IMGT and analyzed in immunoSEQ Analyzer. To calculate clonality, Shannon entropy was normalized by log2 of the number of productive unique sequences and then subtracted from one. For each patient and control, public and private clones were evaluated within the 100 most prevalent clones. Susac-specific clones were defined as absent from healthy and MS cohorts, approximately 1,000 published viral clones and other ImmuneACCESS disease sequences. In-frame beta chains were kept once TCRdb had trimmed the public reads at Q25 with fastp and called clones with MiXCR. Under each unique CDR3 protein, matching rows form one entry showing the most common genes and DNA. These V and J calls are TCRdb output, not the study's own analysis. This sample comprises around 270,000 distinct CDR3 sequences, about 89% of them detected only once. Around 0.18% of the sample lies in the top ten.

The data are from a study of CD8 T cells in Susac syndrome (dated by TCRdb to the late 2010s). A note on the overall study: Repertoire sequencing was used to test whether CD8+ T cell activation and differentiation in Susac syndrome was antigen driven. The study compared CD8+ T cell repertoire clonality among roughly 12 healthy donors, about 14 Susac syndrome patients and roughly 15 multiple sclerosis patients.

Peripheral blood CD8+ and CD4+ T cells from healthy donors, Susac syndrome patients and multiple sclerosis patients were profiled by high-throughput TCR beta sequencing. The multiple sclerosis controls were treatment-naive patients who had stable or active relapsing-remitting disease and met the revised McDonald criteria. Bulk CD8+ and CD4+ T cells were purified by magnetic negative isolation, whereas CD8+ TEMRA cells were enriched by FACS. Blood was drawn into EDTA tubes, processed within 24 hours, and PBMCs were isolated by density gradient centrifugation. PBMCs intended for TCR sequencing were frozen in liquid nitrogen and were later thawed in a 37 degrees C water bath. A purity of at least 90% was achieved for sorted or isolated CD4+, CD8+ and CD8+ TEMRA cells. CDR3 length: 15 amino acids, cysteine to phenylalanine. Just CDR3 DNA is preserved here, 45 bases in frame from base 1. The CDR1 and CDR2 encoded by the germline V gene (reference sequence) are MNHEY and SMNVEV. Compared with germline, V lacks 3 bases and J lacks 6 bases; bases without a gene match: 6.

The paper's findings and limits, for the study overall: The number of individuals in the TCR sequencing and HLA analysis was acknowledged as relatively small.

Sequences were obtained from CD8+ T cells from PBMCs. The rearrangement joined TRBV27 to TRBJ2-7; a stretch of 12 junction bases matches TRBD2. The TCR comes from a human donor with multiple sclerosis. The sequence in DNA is TGTGCCAGCAGTTTTGGGACTAGCGGGTTTGTCGAGCAGTACTTC. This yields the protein CASSFGTSGFVEQYF.